What follows describes a single T cell receptor beta chain. The antigen is unknown. Unmatched junction bases numbered 3, after V lost 6 bases and J lost 4 bases. The CDR3 consists of 14 residues. Germline V gene sequence: CDR1 SNHLY, CDR2 FYNNEI. This entry belongs to a study of cytomegalovirus exposure and HLA in healthy donors. Overall study context: When 350 to 500 donors were genotyped, over 80% of them were found to fall in the Caucasian-associated ancestry cluster. Study-wide findings and caveats: Sequencing likely produced, as an artifact, a cluster of highly shared sequence variants.

Use of 60 Vbeta and 13 Jbeta primers characterized the PCR. Source study methods: Roughly 10 million shared chains were among around 78 million unique TCR beta chains counted in a later analysis. Produced via immunoSEQ multiplex PCR; TCRdb's table is partial and in-frame only. That table supplies the V and J calls and clone size; D and trimming were determined from the DNA. The sample consists of 60,000 to 70,000 clones, approximately 75% of them appearing once. This rearrangement joins TRBV2 to TRBJ2-5; TRBD2 matches at 12 bases. The sample consisted of PBMCs. This receptor was obtained from a man in his forties or fifties in good health and CMV-seropositive. The CDR3 spells CASRTGLAGETQYF. Written as DNA, the CDR3 is TGTGCCAGCAGGACGGGACTAGCGGGAGAGACCCAGTACTTC.